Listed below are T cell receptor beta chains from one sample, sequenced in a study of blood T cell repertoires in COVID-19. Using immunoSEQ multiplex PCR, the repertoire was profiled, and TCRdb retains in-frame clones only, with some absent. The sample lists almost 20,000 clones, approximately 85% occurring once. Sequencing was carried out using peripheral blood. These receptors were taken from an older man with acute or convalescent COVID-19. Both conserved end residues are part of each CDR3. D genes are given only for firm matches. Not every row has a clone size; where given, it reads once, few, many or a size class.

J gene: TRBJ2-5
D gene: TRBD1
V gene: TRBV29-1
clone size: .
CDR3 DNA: TGCAGCGTGGGACAGGCTCAAGAGACCCAGTACTTC
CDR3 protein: CSVGQAQETQYF

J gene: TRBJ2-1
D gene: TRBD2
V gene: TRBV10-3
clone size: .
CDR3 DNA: TGTGCCATCAGGGGGACTAGCGGGAGGGGTCTTGAGCAGTTCTTC
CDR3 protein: CAIRGTSGRGLEQFF

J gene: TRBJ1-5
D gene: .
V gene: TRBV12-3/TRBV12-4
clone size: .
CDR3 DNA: TGTGCCAGCAGTAGGCGCGAGGGTCAGCCCCAGCATTTT
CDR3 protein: CASSRREGQPQHF

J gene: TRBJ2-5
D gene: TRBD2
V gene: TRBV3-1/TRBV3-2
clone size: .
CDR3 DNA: TGTGCCAGTAGGACTAGCGGACAAGAGACCCAGTACTTC
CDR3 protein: CASRTSGQETQYF

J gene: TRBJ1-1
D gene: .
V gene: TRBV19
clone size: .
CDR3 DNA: TGTGCCAGTAGTATCCCGGGGATGGCGAACACTGAAGCTTTCTTT
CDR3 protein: CASSIPGMANTEAFF

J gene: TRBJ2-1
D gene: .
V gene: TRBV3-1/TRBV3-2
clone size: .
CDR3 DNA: TGTGCCAGCAGCCTTAGCCCGGGTGAGCAGTTCTTC
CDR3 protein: CASSLSPGEQFF

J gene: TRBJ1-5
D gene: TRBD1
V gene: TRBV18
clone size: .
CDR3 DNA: TGTGCCAGCTCACGTGGGACAGGGGGGGAGTTAAGCAATCAGCCCCAGCATTTT
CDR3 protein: CASSRGTGGELSNQPQHF

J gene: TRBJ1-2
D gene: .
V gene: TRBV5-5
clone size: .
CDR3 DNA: TGTGCCAGCAGCCCCCGGAGGGGCTCAGAGGGCTACACCTTC
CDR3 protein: CASSPRRGSEGYTF

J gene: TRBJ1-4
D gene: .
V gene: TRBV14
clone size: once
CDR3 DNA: TGTGCCAGCAGCAGTAGACAGCCTAATGAAAAACTGTTTTTT
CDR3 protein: CASSSRQPNEKLFF

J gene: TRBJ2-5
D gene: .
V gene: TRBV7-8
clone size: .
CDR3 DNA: TGTGCCAGCAGCTCCTATACCGTCGGCGGAGAGACCCAGTACTTC
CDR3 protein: CASSSYTVGGETQYF

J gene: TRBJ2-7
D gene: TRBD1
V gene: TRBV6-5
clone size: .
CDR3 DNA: TGTGCCAGCAGGAGACAGGGCGAGCAGTACTTC
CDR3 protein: CASRRQGEQYF

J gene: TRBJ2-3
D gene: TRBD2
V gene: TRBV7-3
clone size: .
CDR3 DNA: TGTGCCAGCAGCAAAGGGACTACACCCGCCACAGATACGCAGTATTTT
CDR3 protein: CASSKGTTPATDTQYF

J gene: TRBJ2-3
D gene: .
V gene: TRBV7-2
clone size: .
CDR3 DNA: TGTGCCAGCAGCTTAGCCTGGACAGCCATCACAGATACGCAGTATTTT
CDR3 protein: CASSLAWTAITDTQYF

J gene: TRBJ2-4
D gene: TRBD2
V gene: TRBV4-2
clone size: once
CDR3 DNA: TGTGCCAGCAGCCAAGCTGTGGCTAGCGGAGGGAAAAACATTCAGTACTTC
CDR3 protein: CASSQAVASGGKNIQYF

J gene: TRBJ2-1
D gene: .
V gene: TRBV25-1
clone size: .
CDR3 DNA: TGTGCCAGCAGAGGACTCGAGCAGTTCTTC
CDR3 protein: CASRGLEQFF

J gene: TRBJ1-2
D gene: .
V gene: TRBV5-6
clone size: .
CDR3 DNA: TGTGCCAGCAGCTCCGACCGGGGTTTTACTAACTATGGCTACACCTTC
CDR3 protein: CASSSDRGFTNYGYTF

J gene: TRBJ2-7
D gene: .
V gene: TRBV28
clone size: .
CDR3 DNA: TGTGCCAGCACATCAGGGGCCTACGAGCAGTACTTC
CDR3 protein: CASTSGAYEQYF

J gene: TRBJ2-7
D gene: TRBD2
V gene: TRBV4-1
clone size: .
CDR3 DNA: TGCGCCAGCAGCCCTAGCGGGTTAACCTACGAGCAGTACTTC
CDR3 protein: CASSPSGLTYEQYF

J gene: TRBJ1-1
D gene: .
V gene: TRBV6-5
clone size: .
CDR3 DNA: TGTGCCATATCGGGGGGGACAAACACTGAAGCTTTCTTT
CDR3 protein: CAISGGTNTEAFF

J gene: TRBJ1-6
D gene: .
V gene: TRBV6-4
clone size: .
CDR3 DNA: TGTGCCAGCAGTGACTCGGGCCCCTCCTATAATTCACCCCTCCACTTT
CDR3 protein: CASSDSGPSYNSPLHF

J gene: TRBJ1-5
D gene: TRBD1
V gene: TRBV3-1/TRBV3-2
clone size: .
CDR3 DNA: TGTGCCAGCAGCCAAGAATTTGGGACAGGGGGCTCTCAGCCCCAGCATTTT
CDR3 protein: CASSQEFGTGGSQPQHF

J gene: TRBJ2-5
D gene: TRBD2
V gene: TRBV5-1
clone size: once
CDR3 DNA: TGCGCCAGCAGCTGGCCTAGCGGGAGTGCCCAAGAGACCCAGTACTTC
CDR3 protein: CASSWPSGSAQETQYF

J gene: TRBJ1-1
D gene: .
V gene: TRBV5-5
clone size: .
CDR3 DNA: TGTGCCAGCAGCTTGGCCGGGGGTGTCTACGCCACTGAAGCTTTCTTT
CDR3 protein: CASSLAGGVYATEAFF

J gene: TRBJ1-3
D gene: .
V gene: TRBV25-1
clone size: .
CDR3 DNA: TGTGCCAGCACGGGGTCTACTGGAAACACCATATATTTT
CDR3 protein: CASTGSTGNTIYF

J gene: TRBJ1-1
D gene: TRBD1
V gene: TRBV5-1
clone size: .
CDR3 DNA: TGCGCCAGCAGCTGGGGACAGGGGTACACTGAAGCTTTCTTT
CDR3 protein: CASSWGQGYTEAFF

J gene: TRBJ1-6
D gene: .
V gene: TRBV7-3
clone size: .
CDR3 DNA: TGTGCCAGCAGCGTGGGGGGAGATTCACCCCTCCACTTT
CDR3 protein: CASSVGGDSPLHF

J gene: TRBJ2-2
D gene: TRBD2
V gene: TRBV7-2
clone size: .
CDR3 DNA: TGTGCCAGCAGCTACCCCGGGGGGGGGAACACCGGGGAGCTGTTTTTT
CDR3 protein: CASSYPGGGNTGELFF

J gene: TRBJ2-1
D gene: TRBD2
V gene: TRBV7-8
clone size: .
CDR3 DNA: TGTGCCAGCAGCTTACGACTAGCGGGAGGTTCAGGCAATGAGCAGTTCTTC
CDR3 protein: CASSLRLAGGSGNEQFF

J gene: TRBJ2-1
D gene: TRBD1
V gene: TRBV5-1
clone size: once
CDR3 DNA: TGCGCCAGCAGCTCCGGGACAGGGTCCTTGGGTGAGCAGTTCTTC
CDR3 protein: CASSSGTGSLGEQFF

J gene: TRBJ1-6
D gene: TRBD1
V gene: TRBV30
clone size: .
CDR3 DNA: TGTGCCTGGAACCGGGACAGTAATTCACCCCTCCACTTT
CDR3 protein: CAWNRDSNSPLHF

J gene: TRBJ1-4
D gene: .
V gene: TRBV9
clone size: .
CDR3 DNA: TGTGCCAGCAGCGTAGGTACAGGGTATAATGAAAAACTGTTTTTT
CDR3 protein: CASSVGTGYNEKLFF

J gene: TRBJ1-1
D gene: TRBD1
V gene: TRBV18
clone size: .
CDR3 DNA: TGTGCCAGCTCATCTCCCGTCTTTGGGACAGGGACCCGAGGGACTGAAGCTTTCTTT
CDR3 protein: CASSSPVFGTGTRGTEAFF

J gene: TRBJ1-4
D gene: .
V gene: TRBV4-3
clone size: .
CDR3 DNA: TGCGCCAGCAGTTTAGTATTGTCGAATGAAAAACTGTTTTTT
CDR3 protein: CASSLVLSNEKLFF

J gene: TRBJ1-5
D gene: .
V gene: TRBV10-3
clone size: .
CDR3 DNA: TGTGCCACCCAGTCCGGAGGTGGGCCCCAGCATTTT
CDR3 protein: CATQSGGGPQHF

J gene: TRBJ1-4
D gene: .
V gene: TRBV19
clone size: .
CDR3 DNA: TGTGCCAGTAGTATAACTCTCAGGGCGGCTAATGAAAAACTGTTTTTT
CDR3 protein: CASSITLRAANEKLFF

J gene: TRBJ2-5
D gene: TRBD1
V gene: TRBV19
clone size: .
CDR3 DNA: TGTGCCAGTAGGGACAGGGGCCAAGAGACCCAGTACTTC
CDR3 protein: CASRDRGQETQYF

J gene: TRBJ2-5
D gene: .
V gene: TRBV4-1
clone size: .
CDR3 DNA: TGCGCCAGCAGCCAAGAGTTTAGGGGTGGGGAGACCCAGTACTTC
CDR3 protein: CASSQEFRGGETQYF

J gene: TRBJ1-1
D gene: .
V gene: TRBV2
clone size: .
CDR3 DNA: TGTGCTAGAGGACGGGACTCCACTGAAGCTTTCTTT
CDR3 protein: CARGRDSTEAFF

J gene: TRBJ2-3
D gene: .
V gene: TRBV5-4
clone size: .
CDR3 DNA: TGTGCCAGCAGCTTGCGATTAGCTTACACAGATACGCAGTATTTT
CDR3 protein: CASSLRLAYTDTQYF

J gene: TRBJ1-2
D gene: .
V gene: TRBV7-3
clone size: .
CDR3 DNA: TGTGCCAGCAGCTTACGCCTCCGAGGTACGGACACCAGCTTCTATGGCTACACCTTC
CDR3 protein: CASSLRLRGTDTSFYGYTF

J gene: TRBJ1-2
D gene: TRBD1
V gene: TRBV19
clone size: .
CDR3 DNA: TGTGCCAGTAGTACAACCCGGGACAGTAATTTTGGCTACACCTTC
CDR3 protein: CASSTTRDSNFGYTF

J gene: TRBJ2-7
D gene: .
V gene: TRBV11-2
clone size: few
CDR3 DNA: TGTGCCAGCAGCTTTACGGGTACCTACGAGCAGTACTTC
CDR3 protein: CASSFTGTYEQYF

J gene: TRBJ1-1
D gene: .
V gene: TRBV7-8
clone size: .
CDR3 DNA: TGTGCCAGCAGCTTAGTAACGGGTGGCATCAACATGAACACTGAAGCTTTCTTT
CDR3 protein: CASSLVTGGINMNTEAFF

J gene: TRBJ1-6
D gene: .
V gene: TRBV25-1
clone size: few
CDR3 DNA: TGTGCCAGCAGGAGGCAGGGCGGTTCACCCCTCCACTTT
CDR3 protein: CASRRQGGSPLHF

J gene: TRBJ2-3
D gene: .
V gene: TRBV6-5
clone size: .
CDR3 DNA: TGTGCCAGCAGTTACTCCGCTATACCCACAGATACGCAGTATTTT
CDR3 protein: CASSYSAIPTDTQYF

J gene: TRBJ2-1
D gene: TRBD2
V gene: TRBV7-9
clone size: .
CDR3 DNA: TGTGCCAGCAGCTCGACGACTAGCGGCCCTATTTGGGAGCAGTTCTTC
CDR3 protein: CASSSTTSGPIWEQFF

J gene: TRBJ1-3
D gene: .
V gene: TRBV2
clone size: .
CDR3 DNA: TGTGCCAGCAGTGATTCAAGCGCCAGGGCTTACGGAAACACCATATATTTT
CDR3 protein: CASSDSSARAYGNTIYF

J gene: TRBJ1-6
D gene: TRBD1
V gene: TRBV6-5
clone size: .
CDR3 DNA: TGTGCCAGCAGAGGGGACAGGGGACAATTCACGCCCCTCCACTTT
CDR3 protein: CASRGDRGQFTPLHF

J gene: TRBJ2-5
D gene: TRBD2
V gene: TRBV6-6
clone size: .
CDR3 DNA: TGTGCCAGCAGCGCCCGACTAGCGGGAGGGGAGACCCAGTACTTC
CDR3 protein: CASSARLAGGETQYF

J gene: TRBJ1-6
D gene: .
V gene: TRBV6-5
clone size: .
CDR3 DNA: TGTGCCAGCAGTAAGCTGGGACAATCTAATTCACCCCTCCACTTT
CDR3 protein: CASSKLGQSNSPLHF

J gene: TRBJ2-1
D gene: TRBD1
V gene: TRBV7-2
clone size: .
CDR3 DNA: TGTGCCAGCAGCTTAGGAGGGACAGGGTACAATGAGCAGTTCTTC
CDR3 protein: CASSLGGTGYNEQFF

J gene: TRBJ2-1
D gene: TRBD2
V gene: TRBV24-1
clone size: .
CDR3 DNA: TGTGCCACCAGTGAGGCGACTAGCGGGATTATGGCTAGAGGTGTGCAGTTCTTC
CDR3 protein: CATSEATSGIMARGVQFF

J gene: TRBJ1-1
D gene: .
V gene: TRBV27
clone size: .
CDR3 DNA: TGTGCCAGCACCTCGTACACGATTACTGAAGCTTTCTTT
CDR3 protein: CASTSYTITEAFF

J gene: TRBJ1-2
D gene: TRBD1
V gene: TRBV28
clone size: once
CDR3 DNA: TGTGCCAGCAGTTTTACAGGGGGCGAGCGCTACACCTTC
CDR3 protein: CASSFTGGERYTF

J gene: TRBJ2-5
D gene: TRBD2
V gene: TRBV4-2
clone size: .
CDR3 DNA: TGTGCCAGCTCATCGGGGCAGCGGGAGGGAGAAGAGACCCAGTACTTC
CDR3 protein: CASSSGQREGEETQYF